This passage covers 16 T cell receptor beta chains from one sample sequenced in a study of blood T cell repertoires in COVID-19. The protocol was immunoSEQ multiplex PCR, while the TCRdb copy is restricted to in-frame clones and leaves out a portion. The sample lists approximately 310,000 clones, around 87% occurring once. The sample consisted of peripheral blood. These TCRs come from a woman in her 50s who had recovered from COVID-19.

This sequence joins TRBV2 and TRBJ1-1; no reliable D call. The ends were cut back, 5 bases at V and 0 bases at J, with 16 bases in the middle. CDR1 is SNHLY, CDR2 FYNNEI, per germline. The CDR3 consists of 16 residues. The CDR3 bases are TGTGCCAGCAGTTTTTCCCTCCTCGGGGTGAACACTGAAGCTTTCTTT. Residues: CASSFSLLGVNTEAFF.

The CDR3 coding sequence is TGTGCCAGCAGTTCGCCGCTACGACAGGGTGACCACGAGCAGTACTTC. This sequence encodes CASSSPLRQGDHEQYF. This chain connects TRBV28 to TRBJ2-7; 7 bases are a match to TRBD1. The CDR3 length is 16 residues. J gave up 5 bases and V 4 bases, and 14 bases lay outside the gene matches. CDR1 is MDHEN and CDR2 is SYDVKM in the germline V gene.

The chain uses TRBV30 and TRBJ1-1; D not resolved. V lost 1 base to trimming and J lost 5 bases, with 14 bases between them. The germline V gene has CDR1 GTSNPN and CDR2 SVGIG (reference sequence). The CDR3 extends over 14 amino acids. The CDR3 bases are TGTGCCTGGAGTGCATCCCGCGGAAGGACTGAAGCTTTCTTT. Translation gives CAWSASRGRTEAFF.

V is TRBV7-2 and J is TRBJ2-7, with 8 bases aligning to TRBD2. Germline-derived CDR1 and CDR2 are SGHTA and FQGNSA. J was trimmed by 7 bases and V by 0 bases; bases with no gene match: 11. There are 16 residues in the CDR3. CDR3 in amino acids: CASSLAGALAVEEQYF. For the CDR3, the DNA is TGTGCCAGCAGCTTAGCGGGAGCACTAGCGGTGGAAGAGCAGTACTTC.

This CDR3 is CASSRTTSDTGELFF. The CDR3 DNA is TGTGCCAGCAGTCGAACGACTAGCGACACCGGGGAGCTGTTTTTT. This chain connects TRBV7-9 to TRBJ2-2, with 8 bases matching TRBD2. This CDR3 contains 15 residues. V was clipped by 6 bases and J by 3 bases; unmatched bases: 6. Per germline, CDR1 SEHNR and CDR2 FQNEAQ (reference sequence).

The rearrangement uses TRBV6-5 and TRBJ2-3, with 9 bases aligning to TRBD1. CDR3 length: 12 residues. CDR1 and CDR2 from the germline V gene are MNHEY and SVGAGI. Unmatched junction bases numbered 9, after V lost 11 bases and J lost 9 bases. The CDR3 bases are TGTGCCGGCCGACAGGGGGAGGGCACGCAGTATTTT. Its translation: CAGRQGEGTQYF.

A word on this clone: One junction end disagrees with the germline gene, perhaps due to a read error. This chain connects TRBV3-1 (or the pseudogene TRBV3-2) to TRBJ2-7, with a weak D call TRBD1 (5 bases). This CDR3 spans 12 amino acids. Germline CDR1 LGHDT, CDR2 YNNKEL (reference sequence). The CDR3 spells CASRQDSYEQYF. CDR3 DNA sequence: TGTGCCAGCAGACAAGACAGCTACGAGCAGTACTTC.

The rearrangement uses TRBV19 and TRBJ1-1; TRBD1 aligns across 8 bases. CDR3 length: 16 residues. The ends lost 7 bases at V and 6 bases at J; junction bases unmatched: 16. The germline V gene encodes CDR1 LNHDA and CDR2 SQIVND (reference sequence). The CDR3 spells CASTDRGHRGFAEAFF. CDR3 coding DNA: TGTGCCAGTACCGACAGGGGCCATCGGGGGTTTGCTGAAGCTTTCTTT. The variable domain in full, with the rest retrieved from reference TRBV19 and TRBJ1-1, is DGGITQSPKYLFRKEGQNVTLSCEQNLNHDAMYWYRQDPGQGLRLIYYSQIVNDFQKGDIAEGYSVSREKKESFPLTVTSAQKNPTAFYLCASTDRGHRGFAEAFFGQGTRLTVV.

The sample holds many counts of this clone. The V and J genes are TRBV28 and TRBJ2-7; D gene unclear. V shed 2 bases and J shed 3 bases, with 11 bases lying between them. CDR3 length: 14 residues. The germline V gene encodes CDR1 MDHEN and CDR2 SYDVKM. In DNA, the CDR3 is TGTGCCAGCAGTTTACCCCACGGTTTCTACGAGCAGTACTTC. Its translation is CASSLPHGFYEQYF.

The chain employs TRBV5-4 and TRBJ2-3, with 7 bases that match TRBD2. Germline CDR1 is SGHNT and CDR2 is YYREEE (reference sequence). CDR3 length: 14 residues. Trimming took 2 bases from V and 2 from J; bases not matched to a gene: 2. Here the CDR3 DNA reads TGTGCCAGCAGCTTAGCGGGAATCACAGATACGCAGTATTTT. Residues: CASSLAGITDTQYF.

This clone was seen a single time. The V and J genes are TRBV18 and TRBJ2-3; TRBD2 matches at 11 bases. The germline gives CDR1 KGHSH, CDR2 LQKENI. Germline trimming cut 4 bases from V and 3 bases from J; bases unmatched to any gene: 3. CDR3 size: 15 residues. CDR3 DNA: TGTGCCAGCTCACATTCTAGCGGGAGGACAGATACGCAGTATTTT. Translating it yields CASSHSSGRTDTQYF.

This clone was counted once. The chain employs TRBV4-1 and TRBJ2-3; a weak D match, TRBD2 (6 bases). V was shortened by 4 bases and J by 4 bases, with 15 bases between the two germline ends. Germline loops: CDR1 MGHRA, CDR2 YSYEKL. This CDR3 is 15 amino acids long. CDR3 nucleotide sequence: TGCGCCAGCAGCCCCCCGGGAGTCCGGGCAGATACGCAGTATTTT. Its protein product is CASSPPGVRADTQYF.

A note on this clone: This same CDR3 is encoded by further DNA sequences in the sample. This CDR3 is CASRSQGANYGYTF. CDR3 coding DNA: TGTGCCAGCAGGAGCCAAGGGGCCAACTATGGCTACACCTTC. The V gene is TRBV28, the J gene TRBJ1-2; D is possibly TRBD1 (5 bases). The germline gives CDR1 MDHEN, CDR2 SYDVKM. This CDR3 is 14 amino acids long. V was trimmed by 6 bases and J by 2 bases, leaving 13 bases between them.

The genes are TRBV6-4 and TRBJ1-6; D not resolved. CDR3 length: 13 amino acids. Trimming removed 3 bases from V and 7 bases from J, with 7 bases in between. CDR1 is MRHNA, CDR2 SNTAGT, per germline. CDR3 sequence: CASSESQNSPLHF. The CDR3 DNA is TGTGCCAGCAGTGAAAGTCAGAATTCACCCCTCCACTTT.

The rearrangement uses TRBV7-2 and TRBJ2-7; tentatively, D is TRBD2 (6 bases). Germline CDR1 and CDR2: SGHTA and FQGNSA. V was trimmed by 4 bases and J by 3 bases, leaving 16 bases between them. The CDR3 spans 15 residues. Here the CDR3 reads CASSSGTGGIYEQYF. The CDR3 DNA reads TGTGCCAGCAGCTCTGGGACCGGCGGGATCTACGAGCAGTACTTC.

The gene calls are TRBV5-4 and TRBJ2-7, with 8 bases lining up with TRBD2. Germline CDR1 reads SGHNT; CDR2 reads YYREEE (reference sequence). Losses at the gene ends were 0 bases for V and 0 bases for J; bases not matched to a gene: 5. This CDR3 comprises 16 residues. This CDR3 is CASSLGTSRSSYEQYF. The CDR3 nucleotides are TGTGCCAGCAGCTTGGGGACTAGCAGGAGCTCCTACGAGCAGTACTTC. Full variable domain (outside the CDR3, taken from reference TRBV5-4 and TRBJ2-7): ETGVTQSPTHLIKTRGQQVTLRCSSQSGHNTVSWYQQALGQGPQFIFQYYREEENGRGNFPPRFSGLQFPNYSSELNVNALELDDSALYLCASSLGTSRSSYEQYFGPGTRLTVT.